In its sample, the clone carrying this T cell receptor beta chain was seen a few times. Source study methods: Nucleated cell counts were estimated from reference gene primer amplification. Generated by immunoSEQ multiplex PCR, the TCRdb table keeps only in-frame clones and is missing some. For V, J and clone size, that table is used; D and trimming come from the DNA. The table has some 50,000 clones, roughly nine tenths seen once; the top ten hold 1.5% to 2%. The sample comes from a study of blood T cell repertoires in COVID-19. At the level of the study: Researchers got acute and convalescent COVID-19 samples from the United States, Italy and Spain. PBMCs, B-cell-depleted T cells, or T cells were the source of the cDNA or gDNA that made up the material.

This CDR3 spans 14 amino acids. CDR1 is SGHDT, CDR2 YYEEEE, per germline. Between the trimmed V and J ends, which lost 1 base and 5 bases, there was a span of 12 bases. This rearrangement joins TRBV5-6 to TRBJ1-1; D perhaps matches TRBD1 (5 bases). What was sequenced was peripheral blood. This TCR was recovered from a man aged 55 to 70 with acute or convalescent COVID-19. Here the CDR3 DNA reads TGTGCCAGCAGCTTGCCCAGGGTACGGACTGAAGCTTTCTTT. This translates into CASSLPRVRTEAFF.